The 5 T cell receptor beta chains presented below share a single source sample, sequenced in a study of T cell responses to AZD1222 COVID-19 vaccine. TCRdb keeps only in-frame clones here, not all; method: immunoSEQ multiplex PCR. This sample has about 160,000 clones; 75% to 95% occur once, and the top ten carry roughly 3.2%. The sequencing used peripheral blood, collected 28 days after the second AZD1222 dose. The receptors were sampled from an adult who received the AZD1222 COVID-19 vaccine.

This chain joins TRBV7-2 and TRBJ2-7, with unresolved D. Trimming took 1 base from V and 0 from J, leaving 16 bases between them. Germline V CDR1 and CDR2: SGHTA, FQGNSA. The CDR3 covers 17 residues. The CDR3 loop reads CASSLEGVLSFSYEQYF. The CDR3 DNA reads TGTGCCAGCAGCTTAGAAGGAGTGCTGTCCTTCTCCTACGAGCAGTACTTC.

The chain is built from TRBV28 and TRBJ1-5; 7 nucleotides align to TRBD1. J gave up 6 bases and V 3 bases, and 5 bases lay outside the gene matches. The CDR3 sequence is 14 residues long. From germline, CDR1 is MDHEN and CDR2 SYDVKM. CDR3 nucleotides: TGTGCCAGCAGTTTCCAGGGGGGGGGTCAGCCCCAGCATTTT. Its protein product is CASSFQGGGQPQHF.

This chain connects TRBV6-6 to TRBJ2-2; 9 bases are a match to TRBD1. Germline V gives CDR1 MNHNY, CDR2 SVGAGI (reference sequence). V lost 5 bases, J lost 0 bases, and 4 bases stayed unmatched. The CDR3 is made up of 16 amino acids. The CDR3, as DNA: TGTGCCAGCAGTACCGGACAGGGGACGAACACCGGGGAGCTGTTTTTT. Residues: CASSTGQGTNTGELFF.

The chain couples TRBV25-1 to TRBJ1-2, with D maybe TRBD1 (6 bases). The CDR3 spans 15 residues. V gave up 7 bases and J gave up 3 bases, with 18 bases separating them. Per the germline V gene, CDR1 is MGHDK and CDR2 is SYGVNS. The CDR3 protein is CASNPGGGQDYGYTF. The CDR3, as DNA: TGTGCCAGCAACCCCGGGGGGGGCCAGGACTATGGCTACACCTTC.

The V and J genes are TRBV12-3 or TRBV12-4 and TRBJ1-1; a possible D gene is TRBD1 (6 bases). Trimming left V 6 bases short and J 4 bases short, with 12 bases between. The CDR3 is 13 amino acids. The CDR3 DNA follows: TGTGCCAGCAGCCCCACAGGGCTCACTGAAGCTTTCTTT. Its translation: CASSPTGLTEAFF.